A selection of T cell receptor beta chains follows, all from one sample in a study of long-term antiretroviral therapy in people with HIV. Using immunoSEQ multiplex PCR, the repertoire was profiled, and TCRdb retains in-frame clones only, with some absent. The sample records about 22,000 clones, approximately 91% being singletons. Sequencing was performed on unsorted PBMCs, taken 0.6 years after starting antiretroviral therapy. Receptors were obtained from a man between 60 and 75 years old with HIV. Both conserved end residues are trimmed from each CDR3. D genes are given only for firm matches.

d_call j_call cdr3_length v_call cdr3_aa
- TRBJ1-2 12 TRBV19 ASGAGFNYYGYT
TRBD2 TRBJ2-5 14 TRBV28 ASSPGALAGLETQY
- TRBJ2-2 13 TRBV5-1 ASSTGEAVTGELF
- TRBJ1-5 12 TRBV29-1 SVVEGYGNQPQH
- TRBJ2-3 15 TRBV7-3 ASSQMRDSKGSDTQY
TRBD2 TRBJ2-3 14 TRBV11-3 ASSLKVSSGRDTQY
- TRBJ1-5 12 TRBV11-1 ASSFEGFNQPQH
- TRBJ1-3 11 TRBV6-5 ASRQPSGNTIY
- TRBJ2-7 15 TRBV10-2 ASSESPLDGLYYEQY
TRBD2 TRBJ2-1 15 TRBV18 ASSPGGVDARYNEQF
- TRBJ1-2 13 TRBV28 ASSPPLGAGRGYT
- TRBJ1-1 12 TRBV7-2 ASSLLGGSTEAF